This TCR beta chain was sequenced for a study of radiotherapy plus CTLA-4 blockade in lung cancer. About the research overall: Disease control was seen in approximately 29% of patients, objective responses in approximately 20%.

TCRdb's copy holds only in-frame clones and misses some; the assay was immunoSEQ multiplex PCR. The table records tens of thousands of clones, around four fifths of them present only once. Study-wide findings and caveats: Increased serum interferon-beta after radiation also reportedly predicted response strongly. Radiotherapy with ipilimumab was followed by blood expansion of tumor-derived clones.

The CDR3 is 16 amino acids. Germline values: CDR1 SGHTA, CDR2 FQGTGA. Trimming at V came to 4 bases and at J to 3 bases, leaving 6 bases not matched to a gene. Remarks on this clone: Antigen unknown.

Sequenced material: peripheral blood, taken from a patient treated with radiotherapy plus ipilimumab. The J gene is TRBJ2-1, the V gene TRBV7-3, with 10 bases matching TRBD1. This TCR derives from a human donor with non-small cell lung cancer who had a partial response to radiotherapy plus ipilimumab. Here the CDR3 DNA reads TGTGCCAGCAGCTCGACAGGGGGCAGGGTCTACAATGAGCAGTTCTTC. The encoded protein is CASSSTGGRVYNEQFF.